The 30 T cell receptor beta chains below come from one sample, sequenced in a study of response to subunit inactivated influenza vaccine. TCRdb processed the RT-PCR reads anew with MiXCR; each CDR3 protein has one entry. This sample carries 610,000 or so distinct CDR3 sequences, 12% to 15% of them seen once, and the ten largest clones take around 10%. The source material was PBMCs from blood, sampled 11 to 12 days after vaccination. These receptors were collected from a man aged 50 to 59 who received an inactivated influenza vaccine.

This rearrangement joins TRBV29-1 to TRBJ2-1; 12 nucleotides align to TRBD2. This CDR3 has 18 amino acids. The J segment lost 7 bases and the V segment lost 0 bases, leaving 13 bases of the junction unmatched. Germline V CDR1 and CDR2: SQVTM, ANQGSEA. CDR3 region: CSVEDPDSSGGASNEQFF. The CDR3 coding sequence is TGCAGCGTTGAAGATCCGGATTCTAGCGGGGGGGCAAGTAATGAGCAGTTCTTC.

The rearrangement links TRBV5-6 to TRBJ2-7; 11 positions match TRBD2. V trimming: 3 bases; J trimming: 6 bases; junction bases outside the gene matches: 11. The CDR3 covers 16 residues. Germline V gene data show CDR1 as SGHDT and CDR2 as YYEEEE. The DNA for the CDR3 is TGTGCCAGCAGCTCCCCGGGGGGGACTAGCGGAGGCGAGCAGTACTTC. Translation: CASSSPGGTSGGEQYF.

The V gene is TRBV7-7, the J gene TRBJ1-5; D is unresolved. The germline V and J ends were trimmed by 1 base and 6 bases, with 7 bases remaining between them. This CDR3 spans 13 amino acids. Germline V gene data show CDR1 as SSHAT and CDR2 as FNYEAQ (reference sequence). The CDR3 nucleotides are TGTGCCAGCAGCTTAGATTGGGGTCAGCCCCAGCATTTT. Translating gives CASSLDWGQPQHF.

This clonotype appeared a few times. The J gene is TRBJ2-7, the V gene TRBV20-1; D may be TRBD2 (5 bases). CDR1 is DFQATT and CDR2 is SNEGSKA in the germline V gene (reference sequence). The V end lost 3 bases, the J end lost 7 bases, and 16 bases lay between the germline ends. The CDR3 loop spans 13 amino acids. CDR3: CSASPGLRGEQYF. The CDR3 coding sequence is TGCAGTGCTAGCCCGGGATTACGTGGGGAGCAGTACTTC.

This clonotype was counted ten times or more. CDR3 residues: CASSVASGRAGEQFF. CDR3 coding DNA: TGTGCCAGCAGCGTAGCTAGCGGGAGGGCCGGTGAGCAGTTCTTC. The chain recombines TRBV9 with TRBJ2-1; 12 bases agree with TRBD2. CDR3 length: 15 amino acids. Trimming took 0 bases from V and 9 from J; bases not matched to a gene: 4. Looked up from germline, CDR1 is SGDLS and CDR2 is YYNGEE.

This clonotype appeared a few times. This chain connects TRBV12-3 or TRBV12-4 to TRBJ2-5; no firm D call. The CDR3 contains 12 residues. Trimming removed 4 bases at V and 7 bases at J, with 10 bases between. CDR3 region: CASSSSRGTQYF. The DNA for the CDR3 is TGTGCCAGCAGTTCCAGCCGAGGGACCCAGTACTTC.

This clonotype appeared a few times. The V gene is TRBV20-1, the J gene TRBJ2-1; the D is unclear. Germline V gene data show CDR1 as DFQATT and CDR2 as SNEGSKA (reference sequence). The ends were cut back, 6 bases at V and 5 bases at J, with 14 bases in the middle. The CDR3 has 13 amino acids. CDR3 in amino acids: CSAPTVLDNEQFF. The CDR3 DNA sequence: TGCAGTGCACCGACGGTGCTAGACAATGAGCAGTTCTTC.

The chain carries TRBV3-1 and TRBJ2-1; D remains ambiguous. This CDR3 comprises 11 residues. Germline CDR1 LGHDT, CDR2 YNNKEL (reference sequence). V lost 5 bases and J 8 bases, leaving 7 bases between the germline ends. The CDR3 protein is CASSSDYEQFF. CDR3 nucleotide sequence: TGTGCCAGCAGCTCAGACTATGAGCAGTTCTTC.

This clonotype showed up just a few times. The V call is TRBV12-3 or TRBV12-4, the J call TRBJ2-5; 9 positions agree with TRBD1. CDR3 length: 14 amino acids. Losses at the gene ends were 5 bases for V and 5 bases for J; bases not matched to a gene: 6. CDR3 sequence: CASSMTGGVETQYF. CDR3 in DNA: TGTGCCAGCAGTATGACAGGGGGAGTTGAGACCCAGTACTTC.

The V gene is TRBV7-2, the J gene TRBJ1-1; no firm D call. Looked up from germline, CDR1 is SGHTA and CDR2 is FQGNSA. V lost 2 bases and J lost 3, with 7 bases in between. The CDR3 has 13 amino acids. The CDR3 sequence: CASSLIVDTEAFF. The CDR3 bases are TGTGCCAGCAGCTTAATCGTCGACACTGAAGCTTTCTTT.

The chain joins TRBV7-9 to TRBJ2-1; the D gene is possibly TRBD2 (5 bases). V was pared by 5 bases and J by 7 bases, with 15 bases between. Germline loops: CDR1 SEHNR, CDR2 FQNEAQ (reference sequence). The CDR3 loop spans 14 amino acids. The DNA of the CDR3 is TGTGCCAGCAGCGCGAGACGGGGTACGAATGAGCAGTTCTTC. Its protein product is CASSARRGTNEQFF.

There are a few counts of this clonotype. The chain carries TRBV6-1 and TRBJ1-5, with 7 bases matching TRBD1. CDR3 length equals 15 residues. Germline trimming cut 0 bases from V and 2 bases from J; bases unmatched to any gene: 1. Germline CDR1 MNHNS, CDR2 SASEGT. The CDR3 reads CASSEAGGGNQPQHF. The CDR3 DNA reads TGTGCCAGCAGTGAAGCAGGGGGCGGCAATCAGCCCCAGCATTTT.

The chain couples TRBV6-5 to TRBJ2-1; D remains ambiguous. Germline CDR1 and CDR2: MNHEY and SVGAGI. This CDR3 spans 13 amino acids. V was trimmed by 4 bases and J by 3 bases, leaving 7 bases between them. CDR3 in amino acids: CASSSASYNEQFF. DNA for the CDR3: TGTGCCAGCAGTTCTGCGAGCTACAATGAGCAGTTCTTC.

This chain joins TRBV7-9 and TRBJ1-2, with TRBD1 identical over 8 bases. Germline V CDR1 and CDR2: SEHNR, FQNEAQ (reference sequence). Trimming took 5 bases from V and 6 from J; bases not matched to a gene: 5. The CDR3 covers 13 residues. In DNA, the CDR3 is TGTGCCAGCAGCGCGGGACAGGTGAATGGCTACACCTTC. It encodes CASSAGQVNGYTF.

This clonotype was counted between two and nine times. This chain joins TRBV6-5 and TRBJ2-7, with D perhaps TRBD1 (6 bases). The CDR3 is 14 amino acids. Deletions cut 0 bases from V and 3 bases from J, with 9 bases between. CDR1 and CDR2 from the germline V gene are MNHEY and SVGAGI. CDR3 amino acids: CASSYSGANYEQYF. The CDR3 coding sequence is TGTGCCAGCAGTTACTCGGGGGCGAACTACGAGCAGTACTTC.

The chain recombines TRBV7-2 with TRBJ2-4; the D is unclear. Germline V lookup: CDR1 SGHTA, CDR2 FQGNSA. V gave up 1 base and J gave up 7 bases, with 11 bases separating them. The CDR3 contains 14 residues. CDR3 region: CASSLEIRMNIQYF. The CDR3 DNA is TGTGCCAGCAGCTTAGAGATCCGGATGAACATTCAGTACTTC.

The table lists this clonotype with a few counts. The chain carries TRBV3-1 and TRBJ1-4; D is possibly TRBD1 (5 bases). Germline loops: CDR1 LGHDT, CDR2 YNNKEL (reference sequence). V was clipped by 0 bases and J by 8 bases, with 16 bases between them. This CDR3 region has 16 residues. CDR3: CASSQDRYPGSEKLFF. CDR3 sequence (DNA): TGTGCCAGCAGCCAAGATCGTTATCCAGGGAGCGAAAAACTGTTTTTT. Complete variable domain (other parts from reference TRBV3-1 and TRBJ1-4): DTAVSQTPKYLVTQMGNDKSIKCEQNLGHDTMYWYKQDSKKFLKIMFSYNNKELIINETVPNRFSPKSPDKAHLNLHINSLELGDSAVYFCASSQDRYPGSEKLFFGSGTQLSVL.

V and J are TRBV3-1 and TRBJ2-1; a possible D gene is TRBD2 (5 bases). The CDR3 totals 14 residues. The V end was cut by 3 bases, the J end by 2 bases, with 8 bases between. Germline V lookup: CDR1 LGHDT, CDR2 YNNKEL (reference sequence). CDR3 in amino acids: CASSQTGTYNEQFF. CDR3 in DNA: TGTGCCAGCAGCCAGACGGGAACCTACAATGAGCAGTTCTTC.

V gene TRBV15 combines with J gene TRBJ2-3; TRBD2 agrees at 10 bases. The CDR3 is 15 residues long. In germline, CDR1 is LNHNV, CDR2 YYDKDF (reference sequence). V lost 0 bases, J lost 7 bases, and 4 bases stayed unmatched. CDR3 sequence reads: CATSREGTSGNTQYF. For the CDR3, the DNA is TGTGCCACCAGCAGAGAAGGAACTAGCGGGAATACGCAGTATTTT.

This clonotype was found many times. This chain uses TRBV6-2 or TRBV6-3 with TRBJ1-5; tentatively, D is TRBD1 (6 bases). V lost 5 bases and J 0 bases, leaving 11 bases between the germline ends. The CDR3 has 15 residues. Germline CDR1 and CDR2: MNHEY and SVGEGT. The CDR3 sequence is CASSLTGNSNQPQHF. The DNA of the CDR3 is TGTGCCAGCAGTCTTACAGGGAATAGCAATCAGCCCCAGCATTTT.

The chain combines TRBV5-1 with TRBJ2-2, with a possible D match to TRBD1 (6 bases). The CDR3 length is 14 residues. Germline-derived CDR1 and CDR2 are SGHRS and YFSETQ. Trimming took 7 bases from V and 1 from J, leaving 11 bases between them. The DNA for the CDR3 is TGCGCCAGCGGAAAAGGGGGGAACACCGGGGAGCTGTTTTTT. Protein sequence: CASGKGGNTGELFF.

For the CDR3, the DNA is TGTGCCACCAGAGACAGCGGAGCGGGGTATATGGAGACCCAGTACTTC. This sequence encodes CATRDSGAGYMETQYF. The chain has TRBV10-3 and TRBJ2-5; 7 bases fit TRBD2. The CDR3 sequence is 16 residues long. The germline gives CDR1 ENHRY, CDR2 SYGVKD. J was trimmed by 5 bases and V by 10 bases; bases with no gene match: 19.

This sequence joins TRBV4-3 and TRBJ1-5; possible D gene TRBD1, 5 bases. The CDR3 runs to 15 residues. The germline CDR1 and CDR2 sequences are LGHNA and YSLEER. The ends were cut back, 0 bases at V and 7 bases at J, with 13 bases in the middle. In nucleotides, the CDR3 is TGCGCCAGCAGCCAAGACCAAGGGGTAGGGCAGCCCCAGCATTTT. Translated, it gives CASSQDQGVGQPQHF.

This clonotype appeared a few times. V and J are TRBV6-1 and TRBJ2-5; D not resolved. V gave up 3 bases and J gave up 1 base, with 9 bases separating them. Germline V gene sequence: CDR1 MNHNS, CDR2 SASEGT. The length of the CDR3 is 14 residues. CDR3 loop: CASSDRLSQETQYF. DNA of the CDR3: TGTGCCAGCAGTGACAGACTGAGCCAAGAGACCCAGTACTTC.

The chain employs TRBV4-3 and TRBJ2-1; 7 bases are shared with TRBD2. CDR1 LGHNA and CDR2 YSLEER come from the germline V gene. The length of the CDR3 is 16 residues. V trimming: 0 bases; J trimming: 7 bases; junction bases outside the gene matches: 9. CDR3 in DNA: TGCGCCAGCAGCCAAGACCCAGCGGGGAGGGGAAATGAGCAGTTCTTC. Protein sequence: CASSQDPAGRGNEQFF.

V gene TRBV10-3 combines with J gene TRBJ2-1; 9 bases agree with TRBD1. The CDR3 covers 15 residues. CDR1 is ENHRY and CDR2 is SYGVKD in the germline V gene. Germline trimming cut 7 bases from V and 7 bases from J; bases unmatched to any gene: 11. This CDR3 reads CAIKADRGSLNEQFF. The CDR3 DNA is TGTGCCATCAAAGCGGACAGGGGATCCCTAAATGAGCAGTTCTTC.

This clonotype was detected a few times. This chain links TRBV25-1 with TRBJ2-5; 9 bases fit TRBD2. The ends lost 5 bases at V and 1 base at J; junction bases unmatched: 11. The CDR3 sequence is 17 residues long. Germline V gives CDR1 MGHDK, CDR2 SYGVNS. The CDR3 region has the DNA TGTGCCAGCAGTAGTCTGCGGGAGGGCCGATTCCAAGAGACCCAGTACTTC. Translating it yields CASSSLREGRFQETQYF.

This clonotype has ten or more counts. The rearrangement joins TRBV6-4 to TRBJ2-3; the match to TRBD2 covers 8 bases. Germline CDR1 and CDR2: MRHNA and SNTAGT. The J segment lost 5 bases and the V segment lost 4 bases, leaving 2 bases of the junction unmatched. The CDR3 has 13 residues. CDR3 coding DNA: TGTGCCAGCAGTGTTGCGGGAGGAGATACGCAGTATTTT. It is translated as CASSVAGGDTQYF.

This sequence joins TRBV4-1 and TRBJ2-1; D remains ambiguous. The CDR3 consists of 12 residues. In germline, CDR1 is MGHRA, CDR2 YSYEKL. Deletions cut 11 bases from V and 4 bases from J, with 12 bases between. DNA for the CDR3: TGCGCCTCCGCAACTCGGTACAATGAGCAGTTCTTC. Translated, it gives CASATRYNEQFF.

The rearrangement uses TRBV6-6 and TRBJ1-1, with D perhaps TRBD1 (6 bases). This CDR3 is built from 13 residues. V was trimmed by 10 bases and J by 1 base, leaving 13 bases between them. Germline-derived CDR1 and CDR2 are MNHNY and SVGAGI (reference sequence). The CDR3 region is CATTGIENTEAFF. The CDR3, as DNA: TGTGCCACCACAGGGATCGAGAACACTGAAGCTTTCTTT.